These T cell receptor beta chains were read from a single sample in a study of T cells in Graves' hyperthyroidism and ophthalmopathy. MiXCR was run by TCRdb on the multiplex PCR reads, yielding one entry per CDR3 protein. This table has about 600,000 distinct CDR3 sequences, 14% appearing once. Material: blood. Receptors originate from a woman aged 18-29 years with Graves' ophthalmopathy. CDR3s include the opening cysteine and the closing phenylalanine or tryptophan. A D gene is named only where the DNA matches it firmly. Size values are once, few and many counts, or a class for expanded clones, and some rows have none.

d_call j_call clone_size v_call cdr3_length cdr3_aa cdr3_nt
TRBD1 TRBJ2-1 . TRBV5-1 15 CASSIVTGTGGEQFF TGCGCCAGCAGCATCGTAACCGGGACAGGGGGCGAGCAGTTCTTC
. TRBJ2-2 few TRBV20-1 13 CSARSKNLGELFF TGCAGTGCTAGATCGAAGAACCTCGGGGAGCTGTTTTTT
. TRBJ2-1 . TRBV19 15 CASSPTVGGHNEQFF TGTGCCAGTAGCCCGACAGTCGGGGGGCACAATGAGCAGTTCTTC
. TRBJ2-2 many TRBV9 17 CASSVGSSLKWTGELFF TGTGCCAGCAGCGTAGGTAGCAGCCTCAAGTGGACCGGGGAGCTGTTTTTT
. TRBJ2-1 many TRBV12-3/TRBV12-4 12 CASSLQGREQFF TGTGCCAGCAGTTTACAGGGGAGGGAGCAGTTCTTC
TRBD1 TRBJ1-2 . TRBV29-1 13 CSVERTGPYGYTF TGCAGCGTTGAAAGGACAGGCCCGTATGGCTACACCTTC
TRBD2 TRBJ2-1 many TRBV6-2/TRBV6-3 15 CASSWVSGRAGEQFF TGTGCCAGCAGTTGGGTTAGCGGGAGGGCCGGTGAGCAGTTCTTC
. TRBJ1-5 . TRBV3-1 16 CASSLLDTQVGQPQHF TGTGCCAGCTCACTTCTGGACACCCAAGTCGGTCAGCCCCAGCATTTT
. TRBJ2-5 many TRBV18 11 CATSTQETQYF TGTGCCACCTCCACCCAAGAGACCCAGTACTTC
. TRBJ1-1 many TRBV11-2 14 CASLLGVENTEAFF TGTGCCAGCCTACTAGGGGTAGAGAACACTGAAGCTTTCTTT
TRBD2 TRBJ2-7 . TRBV28 17 CASSLLRLAGIAYEQYF TGTGCCAGCAGTTTACTTCGACTAGCGGGGATTGCCTACGAGCAGTACTTC
. TRBJ1-1 . TRBV9 14 CASSVGGVSTEAFF TGTGCCAGCAGCGTAGGGGGGGTCAGCACTGAAGCTTTCTTT
. TRBJ2-1 many TRBV12-3/TRBV12-4 12 CASSLLYNEQFF TGTGCCAGCAGTTTATTATACAATGAGCAGTTCTTC
. TRBJ2-5 few TRBV6-1 14 CASSRLELQETQYF TGTGCCAGCAGCCGGCTGGAACTTCAAGAGACCCAGTACTTC
. TRBJ2-7 . TRBV7-9 16 CASSPYNVRGSGEQYF TGTGCCAGCAGCCCGTACAACGTTCGGGGTTCGGGCGAGCAGTACTTC
. TRBJ2-1 many TRBV11-2 15 CASSLGLRKRSEQFF TGTGCCAGCAGCTTGGGGTTGCGTAAGCGGAGTGAGCAGTTCTTC
. TRBJ1-1 few TRBV20-1 14 CSARSNLMNTEAFF TGCAGTGCTAGGTCAAACCTCATGAACACTGAAGCTTTCTTT
. TRBJ2-5 many TRBV30 13 CAWSMSEGETQYF TGTGCCTGGAGTATGAGCGAGGGAGAGACCCAGTACTTC
. TRBJ1-2 many TRBV28 14 CASSRQALNYGYTF TGTGCCAGCAGTCGACAGGCCCTTAACTATGGCTACACCTTC
TRBD1 TRBJ1-2 few TRBV4-1 13 CASSPSGGRGYTF TGCGCCAGCAGCCCCTCAGGGGGCCGTGGCTACACCTTC
. TRBJ2-7 few TRBV5-4 12 CASSLDLFEQYF TGTGCCAGCAGCTTGGACCTATTCGAGCAGTACTTC
. TRBJ1-5 few TRBV14 15 CASTKDHDSGQPQHF TGTGCCAGCACCAAGGACCACGACTCAGGTCAGCCCCAGCATTTT
TRBD1 TRBJ2-7 many TRBV29-1 12 CSVGTGGSEQYF TGCAGCGTTGGGACAGGGGGCTCCGAGCAGTACTTC
. TRBJ1-1 . TRBV20-1 16 CSARDGRGIMNTEAFF TGCAGTGCTAGAGATGGGCGGGGGATCATGAACACTGAAGCTTTCTTT
. TRBJ1-3 many TRBV2 16 CASSESQQYSGNTIYF TGTGCCAGCAGTGAATCACAACAGTACTCTGGAAACACCATATATTTT
TRBD1 TRBJ2-5 . TRBV19 14 CASSAGTGGETQYF TGTGCCAGTTCTGCCGGGACAGGGGGAGAGACCCAGTACTTC
TRBD1 TRBJ2-1 many TRBV6-2/TRBV6-3 14 CASSGTGGYNEQFF TGTGCCAGCAGTGGGACAGGGGGTTACAATGAGCAGTTCTTC
. TRBJ2-3 . TRBV12-3/TRBV12-4 12 CASSSPDTVQYF TGTGCCAGCAGCTCACCCGACACGGTTCAGTATTTT
. TRBJ2-7 few TRBV7-2 13 CASSLITSSEQYF TGTGCCAGCAGCTTAATAACCTCTTCCGAGCAGTACTTC
TRBD1 TRBJ2-2 many TRBV24-1 19 CATSDFSGTEPTYAGELFF TGTGCCACCAGTGATTTTTCCGGGACAGAGCCTACGTATGCCGGGGAGCTGTTTTTT
TRBD2 TRBJ2-1 . TRBV4-1 19 CASSQEGGGLAGEFNEQFF TGCGCCAGCAGCCAAGAAGGAGGTGGGTTAGCGGGAGAGTTCAATGAGCAGTTCTTC
TRBD2 TRBJ2-5 many TRBV7-3 13 CASSLTREKTQYF TGTGCCAGCAGCTTAACGCGGGAGAAGACCCAGTACTTC
. TRBJ2-1 . TRBV28 13 CASSLPRYNEQFF TGTGCCAGCAGTCTCCCGCGGTACAATGAGCAGTTCTTC
TRBD1 TRBJ1-1 few TRBV9 16 CASSVDDRGRGTEAFF TGTGCCAGCAGCGTAGACGACAGGGGGCGTGGGACTGAAGCTTTCTTT
TRBD1 TRBJ1-1 few TRBV29-1 14 CSVRQGEVNTEAFF TGCAGCGTTCGACAGGGGGAAGTGAACACTGAAGCTTTCTTT
. TRBJ2-7 many TRBV27 14 CASSPAGMGYEQYF TGTGCCAGCAGTCCGGCGGGGATGGGCTACGAGCAGTACTTC
. TRBJ1-2 few TRBV20-1 13 CSARVTGTRAYTF TGCAGTGCTAGGGTTACCGGGACCCGGGCCTACACCTTC
. TRBJ2-7 many TRBV18 14 CASSLRDGPYEQYF TGTGCCAGCTCACTACGGGACGGTCCCTACGAGCAGTACTTC
. TRBJ2-7 many TRBV20-1 12 CSAIPGEYEQYF TGCAGTGCTATTCCCGGGGAGTACGAGCAGTACTTC
. TRBJ1-4 . TRBV6-5 15 CASSYERTGAGKLFF TGTGCCAGCAGTTACGAAAGGACCGGGGCGGGAAAACTGTTTTTT
TRBD2 TRBJ2-7 . TRBV6-2/TRBV6-3 18 CASSPTPGTSGNPYEQYF TGTGCCAGCAGTCCGACTCCCGGGACTAGCGGGAACCCCTACGAGCAGTACTTC
. TRBJ2-5 few TRBV27 14 CASSFDGYGETQYF TGTGCCAGCAGTTTTGACGGATATGGAGAGACCCAGTACTTC